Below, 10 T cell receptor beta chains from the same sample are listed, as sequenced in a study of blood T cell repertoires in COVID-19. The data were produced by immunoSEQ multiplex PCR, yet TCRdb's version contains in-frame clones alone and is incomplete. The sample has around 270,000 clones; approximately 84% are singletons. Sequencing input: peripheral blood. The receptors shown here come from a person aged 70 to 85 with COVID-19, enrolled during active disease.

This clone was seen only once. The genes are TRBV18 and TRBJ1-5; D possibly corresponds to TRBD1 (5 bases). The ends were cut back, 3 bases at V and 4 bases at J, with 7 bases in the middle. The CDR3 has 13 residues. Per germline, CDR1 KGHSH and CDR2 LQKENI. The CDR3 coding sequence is TGTGCCAGCTCACCCGACAGAAATCAGCCCCAGCATTTT. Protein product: CASSPDRNQPQHF.

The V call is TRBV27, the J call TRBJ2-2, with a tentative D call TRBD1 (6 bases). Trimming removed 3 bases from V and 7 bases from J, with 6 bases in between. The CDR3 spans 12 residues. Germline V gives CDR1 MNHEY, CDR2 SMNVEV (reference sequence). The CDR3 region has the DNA TGTGCCAGCAGTTTCAGGGGCGGGGAGCTGTTTTTT. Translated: CASSFRGGELFF.

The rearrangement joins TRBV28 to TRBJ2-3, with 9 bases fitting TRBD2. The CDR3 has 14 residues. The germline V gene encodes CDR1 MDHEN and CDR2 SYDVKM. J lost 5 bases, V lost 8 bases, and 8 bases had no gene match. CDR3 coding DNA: TGTGCCAGCTGCGGACTAGCGTTAGGAGATACGCAGTATTTT. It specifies CASCGLALGDTQYF.

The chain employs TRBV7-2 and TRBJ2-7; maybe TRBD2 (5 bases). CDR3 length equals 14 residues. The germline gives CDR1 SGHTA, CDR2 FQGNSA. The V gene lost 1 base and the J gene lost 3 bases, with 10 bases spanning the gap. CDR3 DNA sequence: TGTGCCAGCAGCTTAGGGATCGGGAACTACGAGCAGTACTTC. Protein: CASSLGIGNYEQYF.

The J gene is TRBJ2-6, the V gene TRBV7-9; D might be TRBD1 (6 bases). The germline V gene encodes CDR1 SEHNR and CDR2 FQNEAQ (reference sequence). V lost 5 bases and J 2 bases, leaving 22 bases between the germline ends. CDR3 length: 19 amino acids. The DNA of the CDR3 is TGTGCCAGCAGCCGTACAACGACGAAACAGGGTCCTGGGGCCAACGTCCTGACTTTC. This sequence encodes CASSRTTTKQGPGANVLTF.

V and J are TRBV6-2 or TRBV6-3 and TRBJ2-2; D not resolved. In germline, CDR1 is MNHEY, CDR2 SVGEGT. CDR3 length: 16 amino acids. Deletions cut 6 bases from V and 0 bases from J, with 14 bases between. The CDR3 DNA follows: TGTGCCAGCAGCGCTAGGCGAGATGCGAACACCGGGGAGCTGTTTTTT. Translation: CASSARRDANTGELFF.

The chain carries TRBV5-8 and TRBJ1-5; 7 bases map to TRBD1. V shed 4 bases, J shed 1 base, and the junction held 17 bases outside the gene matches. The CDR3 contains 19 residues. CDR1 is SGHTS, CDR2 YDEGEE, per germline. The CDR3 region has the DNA TGTGCCAGCAGCAGCCCCCTAGACATGACAGGGATCAGCAATCAGCCCCAGCATTTT. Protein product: CASSSPLDMTGISNQPQHF.

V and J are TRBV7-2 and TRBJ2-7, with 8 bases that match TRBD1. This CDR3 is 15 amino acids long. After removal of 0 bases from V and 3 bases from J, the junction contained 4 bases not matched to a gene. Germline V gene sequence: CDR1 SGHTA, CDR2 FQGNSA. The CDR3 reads CASSLAGQGVYEQYF. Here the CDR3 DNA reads TGTGCCAGCAGCTTAGCTGGACAGGGCGTCTACGAGCAGTACTTC. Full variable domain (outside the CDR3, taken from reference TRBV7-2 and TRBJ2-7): GAGVSQSPSNKVTEKGKDVELRCDPISGHTALYWYRQSLGQGLEFLIYFQGNSAPDKSGLPSDRFSAERTGGSVSTLTIQRTQQEDSAVYLCASSLAGQGVYEQYFGPGTRLTVT.

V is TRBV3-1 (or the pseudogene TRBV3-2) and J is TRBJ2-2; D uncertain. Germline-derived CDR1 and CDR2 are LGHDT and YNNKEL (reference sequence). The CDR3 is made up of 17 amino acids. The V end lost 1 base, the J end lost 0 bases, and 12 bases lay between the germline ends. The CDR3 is CASSQVGTISNTGELFF. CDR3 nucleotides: TGTGCCAGCAGCCAAGTGGGCACGATTTCGAACACCGGGGAGCTGTTTTTT.

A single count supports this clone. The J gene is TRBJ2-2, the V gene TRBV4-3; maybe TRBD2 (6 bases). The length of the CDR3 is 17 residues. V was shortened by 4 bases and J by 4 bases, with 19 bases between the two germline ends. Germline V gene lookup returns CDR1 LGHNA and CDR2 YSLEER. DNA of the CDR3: TGCGCCAGCAGCCCGCACGGCGGTTTGGGGGGCACCGGGGAGCTGTTTTTT. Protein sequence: CASSPHGGLGGTGELFF.